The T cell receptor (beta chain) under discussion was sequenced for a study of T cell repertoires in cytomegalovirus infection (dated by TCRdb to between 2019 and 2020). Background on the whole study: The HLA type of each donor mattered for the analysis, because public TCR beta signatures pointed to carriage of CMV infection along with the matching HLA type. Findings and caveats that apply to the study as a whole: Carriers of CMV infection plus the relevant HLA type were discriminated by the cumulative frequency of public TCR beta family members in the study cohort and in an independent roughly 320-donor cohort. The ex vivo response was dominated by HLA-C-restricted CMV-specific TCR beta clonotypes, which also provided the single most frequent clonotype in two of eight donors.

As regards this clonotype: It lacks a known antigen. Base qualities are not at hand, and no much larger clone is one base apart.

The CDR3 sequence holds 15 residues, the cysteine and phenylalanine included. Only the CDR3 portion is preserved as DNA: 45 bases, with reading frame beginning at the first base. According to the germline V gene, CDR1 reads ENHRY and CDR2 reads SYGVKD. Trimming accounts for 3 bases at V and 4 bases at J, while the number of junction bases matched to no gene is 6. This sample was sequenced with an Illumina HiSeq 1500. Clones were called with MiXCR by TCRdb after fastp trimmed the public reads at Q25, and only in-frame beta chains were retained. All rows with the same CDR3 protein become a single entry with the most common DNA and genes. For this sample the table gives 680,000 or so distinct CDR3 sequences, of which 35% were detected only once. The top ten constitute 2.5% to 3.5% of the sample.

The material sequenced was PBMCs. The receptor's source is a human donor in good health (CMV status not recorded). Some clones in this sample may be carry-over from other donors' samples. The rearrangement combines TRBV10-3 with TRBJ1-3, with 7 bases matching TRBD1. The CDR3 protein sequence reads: CAISDKGGTGNTIYF. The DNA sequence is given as TGTGCCATCAGTGACAAAGGGGGCACGGGAAACACCATATATTTT.